The source of this TCR beta chain is a study of response to subunit inactivated influenza vaccine. The V gene's germline CDR1 is DFQATT and CDR2 SNEGSKA (reference sequence). The CDR3 spans 14 residues. V dropped 5 bases and J dropped 3; count of bases not matched to a gene: 8. One entry per CDR3 protein results from TCRdb running MiXCR on the RT-PCR reads. The sample shows about 300,000 distinct CDR3 sequences, about 20% of them seen only once. Findings of the study overall: The authors put forward the suggestion that each seasonal influenza vaccination may bring in only a limited number of new T cells.

By share of the sample, this clonotype is medium-sized. As yet, its antigen is unknown. The TCR was taken from a man aged 45 to 70 who received an inactivated influenza vaccine. The source material was PBMCs from blood, sampled roughly 20 months after vaccination. The rearrangement uses TRBV20-1 and TRBJ1-2, with TRBD1 matching over 8 bases. CDR3 DNA: TGCAGTGCTGATGGACAGGGCCTAGACTATGGCTACACCTTC. Amino acids: CSADGQGLDYGYTF.